At least ten counts were recorded for the clone carrying this TCR beta chain. Its antigen is unknown. V gave up 4 bases and J gave up 5 bases, with 6 bases separating them. The CDR3 is made up of 11 amino acids. Germline V gives CDR1 SQVTM, CDR2 ANQGSEA. This record comes from a study of T-cell reconstitution after alpha-beta-depleted transplantation in children. Study results and caveats: Where alpha-beta T cells came from about two months after transplant was reportedly several hundred expanded graft clones. Surviving recipient T cells and thymic progenitors accounted for the high day-60 TCRbeta diversity observed in some patients.

It was with unique molecular identifiers that the TCRbeta library was prepared. Via MiXCR, TCRdb re-called the PCR reads, giving one row per CDR3 protein. The sample contains around 580,000 distinct CDR3 sequences, about 21% of which appear only once. The rearrangement links TRBV29-1 to TRBJ1-5; no definite D call. This receptor was obtained from a boy less than two years old who had a stem cell transplant for acute myeloid leukemia, so the T cells may come from the graft donor. Sequenced here: PBMCs, mostly from graft donor cells, sampled 360 days after TCRalphabeta/CD19-depleted stem cell transplant. This chain's CDR3 is CSVGEDQPQHF. The CDR3 DNA reads TGCAGCGTTGGAGAGGATCAGCCCCAGCATTTT.